The 9 T cell receptor beta chains below were found in one sample sequenced in a study of blood T cells in healthy people across ages. A J-beta primer mix and a sample-barcoded 5' primer were used in a second PCR of roughly 6 to 11 cycles. TCRdb re-analysed the 5' RACE reads in MiXCR, keeping a single row per CDR3 protein. The table records 1.5 million or so distinct CDR3 sequences, around 42% of them present only once. The sequenced sample consisted of blood. The receptors were sampled from a woman aged 18-29 years in good health.

This clonotype was found a few times. The J gene is TRBJ2-5, the V gene TRBV5-1; D not certain. This CDR3 comprises 15 residues. V was cut by 4 bases and J by 0 bases, with 13 bases left in between. Per the germline V gene, CDR1 is SGHRS and CDR2 is YFSETQ. The CDR3 region has the DNA TGCGCCAGCAGCCCTACCGACCCCGACCAAGAGACCCAGTACTTC. Translation: CASSPTDPDQETQYF.

A word on this clonotype: A much larger clone differs by one base, so this may be a read error. The chain carries TRBV7-9 and TRBJ1-4; unclear D gene. The germline V gene has CDR1 SEHNR and CDR2 FQNEAQ (reference sequence). V was clipped by 5 bases and J by 0 bases, with 10 bases between them. This CDR3 region has 15 residues. The CDR3 is CASSRLQPTNEKLFF. The CDR3 nucleotides are TGTGCCAGCAGCCGCTTACAGCCAACTAATGAAAAACTGTTTTTT. The complete variable domain, with remaining parts taken from reference TRBV7-9 and TRBJ1-4, reads DTGVSQNPRHKITKRGQNVTFRCDPISEHNRLYWYRQTLGQGPEFLTYFQNEAQLEKSRLLSDRFSAERPKGSFSTLEIQRTEQGDSAMYLCASSRLQPTNEKLFFGSGTQLSVL.

The chain links TRBV3-1 to TRBJ2-5, with 8 positions matching TRBD1. CDR3 length: 14 amino acids. Germline loops: CDR1 LGHDT, CDR2 YNNKEL (reference sequence). The trim removed 4 bases at V and 0 bases at J, leaving 1 base unmatched. CDR3 nucleotide sequence: TGTGCCAGCAGCCGGGACAGGCACCAAGAGACCCAGTACTTC. This translates into CASSRDRHQETQYF.

The genes are TRBV9 and TRBJ2-4; D gene uncertain. The J call is uncertain, as TRBJ2-7 better fits the DNA end. The germline V gene has CDR1 SGDLS and CDR2 YYNGEE. This CDR3 is built from 13 residues. CDR3 DNA: TGTGCCAGCAGCGTGTCCTCTCTTTACGAGCAGTACTTC. This codes for CASSVSSLYEQYF.

This sequence joins TRBV6-5 and TRBJ2-7; TRBD2 matches at 11 bases. J lost 3 bases, V lost 4 bases, and 5 bases had no gene match. Germline loops: CDR1 MNHEY, CDR2 SVGAGI. The CDR3 length is 15 residues. The CDR3 loop is CASSLAGGRNYEQYF. The DNA for the CDR3 is TGTGCCAGCAGTTTAGCGGGGGGGCGGAACTACGAGCAGTACTTC.

The gene calls are TRBV28 and TRBJ2-1, with unresolved D. The V end was cut by 3 bases, the J end by 7 bases, with 10 bases between. The CDR3 extends over 13 amino acids. Germline V gene lookup returns CDR1 MDHEN and CDR2 SYDVKM. CDR3 protein: CASSFRALNEQFF. The CDR3 DNA reads as TGTGCCAGCAGTTTTAGGGCCTTAAATGAGCAGTTCTTC.

This chain uses TRBV7-2 with TRBJ2-7, with a possible D match to TRBD1 (5 bases). V dropped 5 bases and J dropped 5 bases, with 13 bases sitting between them. Germline V gene lookup returns CDR1 SGHTA and CDR2 FQGNSA. CDR3 size: 13 residues. The CDR3 coding sequence is TGTGCCAGCAGCGGCAGGGTGTGGAACGAGCAGTACTTC. Its protein product is CASSGRVWNEQYF.

This sequence joins TRBV7-2 and TRBJ1-2, with 9 bases matching TRBD1. Trimming removed 5 bases from V and 4 bases from J; junction bases left unmatched: 8. The CDR3 is 15 residues long. Germline assignment: CDR1 SGHTA and CDR2 FQGNSA. In nucleotides, the CDR3 is TGTGCCAGCAGCGTTGGGACAGGGATAAGCTATGGCTACACCTTC. This gives the protein CASSVGTGISYGYTF.

This chain uses TRBV6-5 with TRBJ2-7; TRBD1 matches at 8 bases. With 6 bases clipped from V and 6 bases from J, the junction kept 7 bases outside the gene matches. There are 13 residues in the CDR3. Germline V CDR1 and CDR2: MNHEY, SVGAGI. CDR3 sequence (DNA): TGTGCCAGCAGCCTATTGACAGGGGTCGAGCAGTACTTC. Protein product: CASSLLTGVEQYF.